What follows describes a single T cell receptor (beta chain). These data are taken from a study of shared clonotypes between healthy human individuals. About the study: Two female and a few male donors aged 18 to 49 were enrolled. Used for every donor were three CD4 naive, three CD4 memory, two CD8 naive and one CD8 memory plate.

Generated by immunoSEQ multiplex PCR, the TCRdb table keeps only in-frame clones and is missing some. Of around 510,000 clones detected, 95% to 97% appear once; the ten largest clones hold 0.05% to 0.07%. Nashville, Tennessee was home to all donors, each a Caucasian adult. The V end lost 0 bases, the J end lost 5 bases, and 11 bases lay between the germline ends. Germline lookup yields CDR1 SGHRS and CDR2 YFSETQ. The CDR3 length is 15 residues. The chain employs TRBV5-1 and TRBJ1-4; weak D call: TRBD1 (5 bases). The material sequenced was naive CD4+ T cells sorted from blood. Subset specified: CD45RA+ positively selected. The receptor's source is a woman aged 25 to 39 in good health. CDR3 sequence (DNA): TGCGCCAGCAGCTTGGTGGGGGAACAGAATGAAAAACTGTTTTTT. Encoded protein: CASSLVGEQNEKLFF.